The 21 T cell receptor beta chains reported below all come from one sample, sequenced in a study of blood T cell repertoires in COVID-19. Produced via immunoSEQ multiplex PCR; TCRdb's table is partial and in-frame only. The profile shows under 300,000 clones, roughly nine tenths of them singletons. Sequenced material: peripheral blood. These receptors originate from a woman aged 25 to 39 with COVID-19, enrolled during active disease.

The chain employs TRBV7-9 and TRBJ2-1, with D tentatively TRBD2 (6 bases). The germline V gene encodes CDR1 SEHNR and CDR2 FQNEAQ (reference sequence). Trimming removed 5 bases at V and 4 bases at J, with 15 bases between. CDR3 length: 15 amino acids. CDR3 residues: CASSPLKAGYNEQFF. As DNA, the CDR3 is TGTGCCAGCAGCCCCCTGAAGGCGGGGTACAATGAGCAGTTCTTC.

This chain joins TRBV5-1 and TRBJ2-6; perhaps TRBD1 as D (5 bases). The germline gives CDR1 SGHRS, CDR2 YFSETQ. The CDR3 extends over 15 amino acids. V lost 4 bases, J lost 0 bases, and 8 bases lay in between. The CDR3 bases are TGCGCCAGCAGCCCGACAGACTCTGGGGCCAACGTCCTGACTTTC. This translates into CASSPTDSGANVLTF.

This clone turned up a few times. This chain uses TRBV30 with TRBJ1-3; 9 bases are a match to TRBD1. This CDR3 is built from 16 residues. Germline V gene sequence: CDR1 GTSNPN, CDR2 SVGIG (reference sequence). The V segment lost 0 bases and the J segment 0 bases; nucleotides outside the gene matches: 3. The CDR3 protein is CAWSVRDRVSGNTIYF. In DNA, the CDR3 is TGTGCCTGGAGTGTCCGGGACAGGGTCTCTGGAAACACCATATATTTT.

The chain couples TRBV5-6 to TRBJ2-3; TRBD1 matches 7 bases. The CDR3 has 16 residues. Germline CDR1 is SGHDT and CDR2 is YYEEEE. The ends lost 2 bases at V and 4 bases at J; junction bases unmatched: 10. CDR3 DNA: TGTGCCAGCAGCTTATCCGGACAGGTAGGCTCAGATACGCAGTATTTT. Protein product: CASSLSGQVGSDTQYF.

This clone has only a few counts. In nucleotides, the CDR3 is TGTGCCAGCAGCCCCTCTGCGGGGACTGAAGCTTTCTTT. The encoded protein is CASSPSAGTEAFF. V gene TRBV5-6 combines with J gene TRBJ1-1, with unresolved D. There are 13 residues in the CDR3. In germline, CDR1 is SGHDT, CDR2 YYEEEE. Trimming cost V 4 bases and J 5 bases, with 12 bases left between them. The full variable domain, with the rest looked up from reference TRBV5-6 and TRBJ1-1, is DAGVTQSPTHLIKTRGQQVTLRCSPKSGHDTVSWYQQALGQGPQFIFQYYEEEERQRGNFPDRFSGHQFPNYSSELNVNALLLGDSALYLCASSPSAGTEAFFGQGTRLTVV.

The chain has TRBV7-5 and TRBJ1-5. TRBV7-5 is shown as a pseudogene. The CDR3 is 15 residues long. CDR3 region: CVRSLEGRDNQPQHF. The CDR3 bases are TGTGTCAGAAGCTTAGAGGGGCGGGACAATCAGCCCCAGCATTTT.

This chain connects TRBV29-1 to TRBJ2-3; 7 bases are shared with TRBD1. Germline V gene data show CDR1 as SQVTM and CDR2 as ANQGSEA. V was pared by 6 bases and J by 8 bases, with 14 bases of the junction left unmatched. This CDR3 has 14 residues. The CDR3 region has the DNA TGCAGCGTCGAGAACAGGGGAAATTTCGTTACGCAGTATTTT. This encodes CSVENRGNFVTQYF.

The genes are TRBV7-2 and TRBJ2-2; a possible D gene is TRBD2 (5 bases). V lost 1 base, J lost 2 bases, and 11 bases lay in between. The length of the CDR3 is 16 residues. Per germline, CDR1 SGHTA and CDR2 FQGNSA. CDR3 coding DNA: TGTGCCAGCAGCTTAGGAGCGGCTCAAAACACCGGGGAGCTGTTTTTT. This translates into CASSLGAAQNTGELFF.

This chain links TRBV3-1 (or the pseudogene TRBV3-2) with TRBJ1-2; TRBD1 might be the D (6 bases). The CDR3 covers 14 residues. CDR1 and CDR2 (germline): LGHDT, YNNKEL (reference sequence). V was clipped by 3 bases and J by 2 bases, with 10 bases between them. CDR3 region: CASSHRGANYGYTF. In nucleotides, the CDR3 is TGTGCCAGCAGCCACCGGGGGGCGAACTATGGCTACACCTTC.

In DNA form, the CDR3 reads TGTGCCAGTAGTATAGTTGGCGGGGGACGGTACAATCAGCCCCAGCATTTT. Its translation: CASSIVGGGRYNQPQHF. This chain joins TRBV19 and TRBJ1-5, with D perhaps TRBD1 (5 bases). V lost 1 base, J lost 3 bases, and 16 bases lay in between. The germline V gene has CDR1 LNHDA and CDR2 SQIVND (reference sequence). The CDR3 runs 17 residues.

This CDR3 reads CASRSGQETQYF. The CDR3 coding sequence is TGTGCCAGCCGTAGCGGCCAAGAGACCCAGTACTTC. The V and J genes are TRBV2 and TRBJ2-5; D is perhaps TRBD2 (6 bases). Per the germline V gene, CDR1 is SNHLY and CDR2 is FYNNEI. V dropped 8 bases and J dropped 1 base, with 8 bases sitting between them. This CDR3 contains 12 residues.

The chain joins TRBV30 to TRBJ1-1; D gene unclear. The CDR3 is made up of 12 amino acids. Germline V lookup: CDR1 GTSNPN, CDR2 SVGIG (reference sequence). V was cut by 5 bases and J by 4 bases, with 11 bases left in between. In nucleotides, the CDR3 is TGTGCCTGGGAGCCTACGATCACTGAAGCTTTCTTT. Translating gives CAWEPTITEAFF.

The chain combines TRBV20-1 with TRBJ2-1; 11 positions agree with TRBD1. Germline-derived CDR1 and CDR2 are DFQATT and SNEGSKA (reference sequence). The CDR3 runs 20 residues. V was pared by 3 bases and J by 8 bases, with 24 bases of the junction left unmatched. CDR3 nucleotides: TGCAGTGCTAGTCCCCTGGTTCCCGGGGGACAGGGGGGCTTCGGTGATGAGCAGTTCTTC. Amino acids: CSASPLVPGGQGGFGDEQFF.

This clone was counted once. V gene TRBV19 combines with J gene TRBJ2-3; a possible D gene is TRBD1 (6 bases). The V end lost 4 bases, the J end lost 2 bases, and 13 bases lay between the germline ends. The length of the CDR3 is 15 residues. Germline V gives CDR1 LNHDA, CDR2 SQIVND (reference sequence). The CDR3 DNA is TGTGCCAGTAGTACGACAGGTTCCTCCACAGATACGCAGTATTTT. Protein sequence: CASSTTGSSTDTQYF.

This clone was seen a few times. This chain uses TRBV7-9 with TRBJ1-1; tentative D call: TRBD1 (6 bases). This CDR3 comprises 14 residues. Germline V lookup: CDR1 SEHNR, CDR2 FQNEAQ (reference sequence). Deletions cut 3 bases from V and 3 bases from J, with 11 bases between. The CDR3 coding sequence is TGTGCCAGCAGCTTCACCGAGGGGGACACTGAAGCTTTCTTT. This translates into CASSFTEGDTEAFF.

The chain uses TRBV5-8 and TRBJ1-1, with 8 nucleotides matching TRBD1. CDR1 is SGHTS and CDR2 is YDEGEE in the germline V gene. The CDR3 has 17 residues. The ends lost 1 base at V and 7 bases at J; junction bases unmatched: 15. This CDR3 reads CASSLPGGADDLYEAFF. DNA of the CDR3: TGTGCCAGCAGCTTGCCAGGGGGCGCGGACGACCTGTATGAAGCTTTCTTT. The variable domain in full, completed from reference TRBV5-8 and TRBJ1-1, reads EAGVTQSPTHLIKTRGQQATLRCSPISGHTSVYWYQQALGLGLQFLLWYDEGEERNRGNFPPRFSGRQFPNYSSELNVNALELEDSALYLCASSLPGGADDLYEAFFGQGTRLTVV.

The J gene is TRBJ1-6, the V gene TRBV6-6; 9 bases are shared with TRBD1. Germline-derived CDR1 and CDR2 are MNHNY and SVGAGI (reference sequence). The CDR3 runs to 15 residues. J lost 9 bases, V lost 5 bases, and 8 bases had no gene match. Here the CDR3 DNA reads TGTGCCAGCAGTCTCTCGACAGGGGGTAGTTCACCCCTCCACTTT. As protein: CASSLSTGGSSPLHF.

The chain uses TRBV30 and TRBJ1-1; a weak D match, TRBD1 (5 bases). CDR3 length: 13 amino acids. Germline CDR1 GTSNPN, CDR2 SVGIG (reference sequence). V lost 1 base, J lost 7 bases, and 13 bases lay in between. The DNA of the CDR3 is TGTGCCTGGAGTGCCAGGACACCGATTGAAGCTTTCTTT. Protein sequence: CAWSARTPIEAFF.

V usage is TRBV3-1 (or the pseudogene TRBV3-2) and J usage is TRBJ2-5; D might be TRBD2 (7 bases). V was cut by 4 bases and J by 6 bases, with 18 bases left in between. The CDR3 is 15 amino acids. Germline V gives CDR1 LGHDT, CDR2 YNNKEL (reference sequence). The CDR3 nucleotides read TGTGCCAGCAGCCCCGGTTCGGGGGGCCTAAAGACCCAGTACTTC. Its translation is CASSPGSGGLKTQYF.

This clone was counted only a few times. V usage is TRBV2 and J usage is TRBJ2-3; TRBD2 agrees at 7 bases. With 2 bases clipped from V and 6 bases from J, the junction kept 17 bases outside the gene matches. The CDR3 has 18 amino acids. From germline, CDR1 is SNHLY and CDR2 FYNNEI. The CDR3 bases are TGTGCCAGCAGTGAAAGCGGTCCGGGACTACACGACTTGGATACGCAGTATTTT. Its translation is CASSESGPGLHDLDTQYF.

This clone was counted between two and nine times. The chain carries TRBV18 and TRBJ2-7; 8 bases are shared with TRBD2. This CDR3 region has 14 residues. Trimming cost V 3 bases and J 4 bases; bases outside gene matches: 5. Germline-derived CDR1 and CDR2 are KGHSH and LQKENI. The CDR3 coding sequence is TGTGCCAGCTCACCGACAGCGGGGGCATACGAGCAGTACTTC. Translated, it gives CASSPTAGAYEQYF.